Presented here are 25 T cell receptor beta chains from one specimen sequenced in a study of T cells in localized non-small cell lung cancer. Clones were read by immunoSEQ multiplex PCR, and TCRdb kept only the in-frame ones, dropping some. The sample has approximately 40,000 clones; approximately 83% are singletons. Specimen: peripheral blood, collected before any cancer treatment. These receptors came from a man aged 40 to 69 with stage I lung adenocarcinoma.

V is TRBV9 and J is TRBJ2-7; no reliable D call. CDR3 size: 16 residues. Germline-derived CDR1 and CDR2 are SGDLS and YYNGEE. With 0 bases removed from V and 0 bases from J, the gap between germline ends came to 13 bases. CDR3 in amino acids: CASSVDPQASSYEQYF. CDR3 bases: TGTGCCAGCAGCGTAGACCCCCAGGCGAGCTCCTACGAGCAGTACTTC.

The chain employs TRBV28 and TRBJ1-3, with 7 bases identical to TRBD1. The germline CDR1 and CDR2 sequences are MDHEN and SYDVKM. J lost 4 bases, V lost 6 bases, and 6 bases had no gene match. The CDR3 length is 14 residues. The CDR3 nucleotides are TGTGCCAGCAGGCCGGGACAGCGCGGAAACACCATATATTTT. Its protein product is CASRPGQRGNTIYF. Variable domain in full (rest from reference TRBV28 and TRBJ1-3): DVKVTQSSRYLVKRTGEKVFLECVQDMDHENMFWYRQDPGLGLRLIYFSYDVKMKEKGDIPEGYSVSREKKERFSLILESASTNQTSMYLCASRPGQRGNTIYFGEGSWLTVV.

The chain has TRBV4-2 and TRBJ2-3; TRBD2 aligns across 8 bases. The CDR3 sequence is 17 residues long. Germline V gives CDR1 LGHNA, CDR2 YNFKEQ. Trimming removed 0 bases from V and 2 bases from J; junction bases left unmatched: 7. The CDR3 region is CASSQDAGTRPTDTQYF. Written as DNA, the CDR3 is TGTGCCAGCAGCCAAGATGCCGGGACTAGGCCCACAGATACGCAGTATTTT.

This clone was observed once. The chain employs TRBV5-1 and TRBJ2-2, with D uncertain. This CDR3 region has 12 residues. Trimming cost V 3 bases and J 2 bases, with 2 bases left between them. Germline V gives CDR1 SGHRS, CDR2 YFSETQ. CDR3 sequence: CASSYNTGELFF. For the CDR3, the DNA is TGCGCCAGCAGCTACAACACCGGGGAGCTGTTTTTT.

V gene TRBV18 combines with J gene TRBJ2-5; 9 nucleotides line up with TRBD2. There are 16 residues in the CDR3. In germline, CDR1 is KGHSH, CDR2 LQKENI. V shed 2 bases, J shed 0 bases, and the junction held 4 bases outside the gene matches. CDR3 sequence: CASSPGLASYQETQYF. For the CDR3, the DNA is TGTGCCAGCTCACCAGGACTAGCGTCGTACCAAGAGACCCAGTACTTC.

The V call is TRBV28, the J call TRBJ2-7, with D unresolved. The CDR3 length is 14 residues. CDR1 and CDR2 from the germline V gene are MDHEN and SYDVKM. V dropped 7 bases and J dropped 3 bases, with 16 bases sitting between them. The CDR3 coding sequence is TGTGCCAGCACCTCCCGGGCTCAACTCTACGAGCAGTACTTC. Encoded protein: CASTSRAQLYEQYF.

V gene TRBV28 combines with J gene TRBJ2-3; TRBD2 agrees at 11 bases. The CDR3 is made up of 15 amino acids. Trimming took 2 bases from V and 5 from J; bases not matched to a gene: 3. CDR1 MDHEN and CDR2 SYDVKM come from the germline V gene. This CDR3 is CASSLIAGGGDTQYF. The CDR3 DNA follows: TGTGCCAGCAGTTTAATAGCGGGAGGGGGAGATACGCAGTATTTT.

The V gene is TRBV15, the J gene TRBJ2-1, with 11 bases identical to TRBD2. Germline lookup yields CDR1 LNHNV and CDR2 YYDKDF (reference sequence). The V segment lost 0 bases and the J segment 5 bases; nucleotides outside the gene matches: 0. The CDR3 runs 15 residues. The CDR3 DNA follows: TGTGCCACCAGCAGAGAGACTAGCGGGAACAATGAGCAGTTCTTC. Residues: CATSRETSGNNEQFF.

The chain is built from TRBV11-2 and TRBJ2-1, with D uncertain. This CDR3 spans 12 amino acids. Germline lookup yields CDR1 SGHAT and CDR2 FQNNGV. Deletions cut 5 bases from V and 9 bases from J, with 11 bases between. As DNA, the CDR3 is TGTGCCAGCAGCCCCCCCGATCTTGAGCAGTTCTTC. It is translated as CASSPPDLEQFF.

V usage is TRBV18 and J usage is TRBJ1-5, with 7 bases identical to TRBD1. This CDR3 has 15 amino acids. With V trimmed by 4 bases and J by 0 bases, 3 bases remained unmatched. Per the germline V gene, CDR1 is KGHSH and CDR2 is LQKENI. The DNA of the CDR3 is TGTGCCAGCTCACTGGGACAGAATAGCAATCAGCCCCAGCATTTT. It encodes CASSLGQNSNQPQHF.

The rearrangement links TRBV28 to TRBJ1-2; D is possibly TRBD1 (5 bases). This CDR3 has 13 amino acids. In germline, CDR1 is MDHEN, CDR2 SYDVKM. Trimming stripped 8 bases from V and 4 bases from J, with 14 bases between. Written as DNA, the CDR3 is TGTGCCAGCTGGGGGGAGAAGAGCTATGGCTACACCTTC. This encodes CASWGEKSYGYTF.

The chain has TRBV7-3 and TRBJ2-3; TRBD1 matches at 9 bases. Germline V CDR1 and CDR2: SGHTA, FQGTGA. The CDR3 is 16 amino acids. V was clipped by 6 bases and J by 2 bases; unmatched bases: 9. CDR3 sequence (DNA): TGTGCCAGCAGTTTACAGGGGGCGCGGAACACAGATACGCAGTATTTT. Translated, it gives CASSLQGARNTDTQYF.

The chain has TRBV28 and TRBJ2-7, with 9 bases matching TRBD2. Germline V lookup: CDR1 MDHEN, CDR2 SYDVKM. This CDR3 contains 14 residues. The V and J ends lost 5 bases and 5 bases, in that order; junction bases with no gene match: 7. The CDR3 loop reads CASSPVAGAHEQYF. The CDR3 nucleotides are TGTGCCAGCAGTCCCGTAGCGGGGGCCCACGAGCAGTACTTC. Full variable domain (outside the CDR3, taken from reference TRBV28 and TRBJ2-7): DVKVTQSSRYLVKRTGEKVFLECVQDMDHENMFWYRQDPGLGLRLIYFSYDVKMKEKGDIPEGYSVSREKKERFSLILESASTNQTSMYLCASSPVAGAHEQYFGPGTRLTVT.

In nucleotides, the CDR3 is TGTGCCAGCAGTGAACTCGATACCCTTAATGAAAAACTGTTTTTT. This sequence encodes CASSELDTLNEKLFF. The chain recombines TRBV2 with TRBJ1-4; unclear D gene. This CDR3 is 15 amino acids long. Trimming removed 2 bases from V and 4 bases from J, with 11 bases in between. CDR1 SNHLY and CDR2 FYNNEI come from the germline V gene.

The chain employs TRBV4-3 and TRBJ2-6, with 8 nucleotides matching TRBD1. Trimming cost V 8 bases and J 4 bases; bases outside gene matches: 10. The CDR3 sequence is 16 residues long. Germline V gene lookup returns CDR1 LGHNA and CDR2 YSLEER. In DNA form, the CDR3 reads TGCGCCAGCTCCCGGGACAGGCTGGCAGGGGCCAACGTCCTGACTTTC. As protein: CASSRDRLAGANVLTF.

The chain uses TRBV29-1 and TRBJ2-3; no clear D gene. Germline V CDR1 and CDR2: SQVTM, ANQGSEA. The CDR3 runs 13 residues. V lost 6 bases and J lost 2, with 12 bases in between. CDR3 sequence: CSVAYRTTDTQYF. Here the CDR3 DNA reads TGCAGCGTCGCCTATCGGACCACAGATACGCAGTATTTT.

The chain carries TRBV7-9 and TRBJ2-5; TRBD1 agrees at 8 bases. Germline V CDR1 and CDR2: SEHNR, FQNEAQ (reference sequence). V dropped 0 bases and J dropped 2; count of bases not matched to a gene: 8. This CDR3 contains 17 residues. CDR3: CASSLAGPGQVQETQYF. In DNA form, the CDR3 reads TGTGCCAGCAGCTTAGCCGGCCCGGGACAGGTTCAAGAGACCCAGTACTTC.

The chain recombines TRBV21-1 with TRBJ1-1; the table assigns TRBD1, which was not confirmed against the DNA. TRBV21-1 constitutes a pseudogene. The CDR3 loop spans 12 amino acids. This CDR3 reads CASSKAKGEAFF. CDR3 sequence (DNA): TGTGCCAGCAGCAAAGCAAAGGGGGAAGCTTTCTTT.

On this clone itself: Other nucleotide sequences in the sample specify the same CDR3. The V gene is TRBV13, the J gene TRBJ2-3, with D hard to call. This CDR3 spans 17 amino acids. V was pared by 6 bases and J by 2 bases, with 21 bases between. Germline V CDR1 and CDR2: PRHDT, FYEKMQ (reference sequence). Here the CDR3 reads CASSPMAGPRITDTQYF. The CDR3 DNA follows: TGTGCCAGCAGTCCCATGGCCGGACCCCGGATCACAGATACGCAGTATTTT.

The CDR3 spells CASSLAQGSYGYTF. As DNA, the CDR3 is TGCGCCAGCAGCTTGGCGCAGGGTAGCTATGGCTACACCTTC. The V gene is TRBV5-1, the J gene TRBJ1-2; a weak D match, TRBD1 (5 bases). There are 14 residues in the CDR3. Trimming stripped 0 bases from V and 4 bases from J, with 10 bases between. Germline CDR1 reads SGHRS; CDR2 reads YFSETQ.

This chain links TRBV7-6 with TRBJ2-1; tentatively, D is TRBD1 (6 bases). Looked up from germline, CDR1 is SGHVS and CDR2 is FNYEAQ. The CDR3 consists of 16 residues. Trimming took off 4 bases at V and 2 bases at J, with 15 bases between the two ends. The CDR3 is CASSSGQGSAYNEQFF. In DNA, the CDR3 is TGTGCCAGCAGCTCCGGTCAGGGGTCCGCCTACAATGAGCAGTTCTTC. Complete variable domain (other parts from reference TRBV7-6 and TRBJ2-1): GAGVSQSPRYKVTKRGQDVALRCDPISGHVSLYWYRQALGQGPEFLTYFNYEAQQDKSGLPNDRFSAERPEGSISTLTIQRTEQRDSAMYRCASSSGQGSAYNEQFFGPGTRLTVL.

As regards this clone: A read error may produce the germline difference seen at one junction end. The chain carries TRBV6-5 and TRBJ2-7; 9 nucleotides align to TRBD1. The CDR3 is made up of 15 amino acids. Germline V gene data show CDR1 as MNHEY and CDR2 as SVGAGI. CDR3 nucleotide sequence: TGTGTCAGCAGTTACCGGGGACAGGGTGTTTACGAGCAGTACTTC. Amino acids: CVSSYRGQGVYEQYF.

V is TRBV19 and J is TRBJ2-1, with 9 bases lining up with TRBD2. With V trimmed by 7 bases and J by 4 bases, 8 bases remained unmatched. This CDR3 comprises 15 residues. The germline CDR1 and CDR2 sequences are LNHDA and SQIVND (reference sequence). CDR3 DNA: TGTGCCAGTACAGCGGGAGGCGGCCCTTACAATGAGCAGTTCTTC. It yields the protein CASTAGGGPYNEQFF.

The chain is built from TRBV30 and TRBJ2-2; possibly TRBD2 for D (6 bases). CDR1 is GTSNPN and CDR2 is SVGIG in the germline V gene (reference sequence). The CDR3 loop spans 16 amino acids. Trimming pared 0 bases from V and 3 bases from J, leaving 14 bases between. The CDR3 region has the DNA TGTGCCTGGAGTGTAGGGTGGGGGGTGGACACCGGGGAGCTGTTTTTT. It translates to CAWSVGWGVDTGELFF. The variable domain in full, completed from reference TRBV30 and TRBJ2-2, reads SQTIHQWPATLVQPVGSPLSLECTVEGTSNPNLYWYRQAAGRGLQLLFYSVGIGQISSEVPQNLSASRPQDRQFILSSKKLLLSDSGFYLCAWSVGWGVDTGELFFGEGSRLTVL.

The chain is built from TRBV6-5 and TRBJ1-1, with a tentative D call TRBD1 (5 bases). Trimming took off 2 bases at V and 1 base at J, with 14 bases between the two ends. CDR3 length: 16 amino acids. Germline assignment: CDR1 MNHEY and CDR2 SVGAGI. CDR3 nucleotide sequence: TGTGCCAGCAGTTACAGGGATGTGGGGCCGAACACTGAAGCTTTCTTT. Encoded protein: CASSYRDVGPNTEAFF.